These 19 T cell receptor beta chains were sequenced from one sample in a study. The table came from immunoSEQ multiplex PCR; TCRdb's copy has only in-frame clones and leaves some out. The top ten hold 4% to 4.5% of the sample, which has 55,000 to 70,000 clones, 80% to 95% seen once. Sequenced sample: PBMCs. Receptors were obtained from a man in his forties or fifties with rheumatoid arthritis.

This chain connects TRBV25-1 to TRBJ1-4; no firm D call. CDR1 and CDR2 from the germline V gene are MGHDK and SYGVNS. The V and J ends lost 6 bases and 6 bases respectively, with 5 bases between them. This CDR3 has 11 residues. CDR3 bases: TGTGCCAGCAGGCGAGATGAAAAACTGTTTTTT. Its translation is CASRRDEKLFF.

The rearrangement links TRBV30 to TRBJ1-2, with no clear D. V was clipped by 4 bases and J by 8 bases, with 11 bases between them. This CDR3 is 11 amino acids long. The germline gives CDR1 GTSNPN, CDR2 SVGIG (reference sequence). Here the CDR3 reads CAWNPGRGYTF. In nucleotides, the CDR3 is TGTGCCTGGAATCCGGGAAGAGGCTACACCTTC.

The J gene is TRBJ1-2, the V gene TRBV30; 7 positions agree with TRBD1. The CDR3 has 13 amino acids. Germline lookup yields CDR1 GTSNPN and CDR2 SVGIG (reference sequence). Unmatched junction bases numbered 4, after V lost 1 base and J lost 5 bases. The CDR3 reads CAWSEGAGYGYTF. The CDR3 DNA follows: TGTGCCTGGAGTGAGGGGGCGGGGTATGGCTACACCTTC.

This rearrangement joins TRBV19 to TRBJ1-5, with D possibly being TRBD1 (6 bases). From germline, CDR1 is LNHDA and CDR2 SQIVND (reference sequence). The V end lost 4 bases, the J end lost 2 bases, and 15 bases lay between the germline ends. This CDR3 comprises 16 residues. The CDR3 bases are TGTGCCAGTAGTAACAGGGCCCTGAGGGGCAATCAGCCCCAGCATTTT. It yields the protein CASSNRALRGNQPQHF.

The rearrangement joins TRBV27 to TRBJ2-1, with 9 bases identical to TRBD1. V shed 1 base, J shed 6 bases, and the junction held 7 bases outside the gene matches. The germline gives CDR1 MNHEY, CDR2 SMNVEV (reference sequence). The CDR3 contains 16 residues. The CDR3 reads CASSLWLTGGINEQFF. The CDR3 region has the DNA TGTGCCAGCAGTTTATGGCTGACAGGGGGGATCAATGAGCAGTTCTTC.

This rearrangement joins TRBV20-1 to TRBJ1-1; 11 nucleotides match TRBD1. The CDR3 length is 17 residues. Germline V gene sequence: CDR1 DFQATT, CDR2 SNEGSKA (reference sequence). J lost 0 bases, V lost 3 bases, and 9 bases had no gene match. CDR3 sequence: CSASPWTGGRMNTEAFF. The CDR3 DNA sequence: TGCAGTGCTAGTCCCTGGACAGGGGGCCGGATGAACACTGAAGCTTTCTTT.

This clone turned up a few times. This chain connects TRBV6-1 to TRBJ1-5; D gene unclear. The CDR3 has 11 amino acids. The germline V and J ends were trimmed by 3 bases and 6 bases, with 3 bases remaining between them. In germline, CDR1 is MNHNS, CDR2 SASEGT. CDR3 DNA: TGTGCCAGCAGTGAGGGTCAGCCCCAGCATTTT. This translates into CASSEGQPQHF.

The V and J genes are TRBV9 and TRBJ2-3, with no clear D. Germline V lookup: CDR1 SGDLS, CDR2 YYNGEE. The CDR3 extends over 15 amino acids. Deletions cut 0 bases from V and 5 bases from J, with 13 bases between. The DNA of the CDR3 is TGTGCCAGCAGCGTAGAAGGATTCTCAAGAGATACGCAGTATTTT. This translates into CASSVEGFSRDTQYF.

The chain employs TRBV19 and TRBJ1-5, with a weak D call TRBD1 (6 bases). The CDR3 is 13 amino acids. Trimming removed 5 bases at V and 9 bases at J, with 14 bases between. Germline V gene sequence: CDR1 LNHDA, CDR2 SQIVND (reference sequence). DNA of the CDR3: TGTGCCAGTAGTCAGGGGCTAAATACGCCCCAGCATTTT. It yields the protein CASSQGLNTPQHF.

The gene calls are TRBV10-3 and TRBJ2-7; TRBD1 might be the D (5 bases). The CDR3 is made up of 12 amino acids. Germline CDR1 and CDR2: ENHRY and SYGVKD. V was shortened by 6 bases and J by 2 bases, with 8 bases between the two germline ends. CDR3 nucleotide sequence: TGTGCCATCAGCAGGGCAGCCTACGAGCAGTACTTC. This codes for CAISRAAYEQYF.

The chain is built from TRBV27 and TRBJ2-7; 11 bases are shared with TRBD2. The ends lost 4 bases at V and 3 bases at J; junction bases unmatched: 5. Germline V gives CDR1 MNHEY, CDR2 SMNVEV (reference sequence). There are 15 residues in the CDR3. The CDR3, as DNA: TGTGCCAGCAGTTCGTCCGGGACTAGCGGCTACGAGCAGTACTTC. It specifies CASSSSGTSGYEQYF.

The chain joins TRBV6-5 to TRBJ1-5, with D possibly TRBD1 on 6 matching bases. Between the trimmed V and J ends, which lost 5 bases and 2 bases, there was a span of 10 bases. Germline V gene sequence: CDR1 MNHEY, CDR2 SVGAGI. The CDR3 is 14 amino acids. The CDR3 loop reads CASSIHRGNQPQHF. The DNA for the CDR3 is TGTGCCAGCAGTATCCACAGGGGCAATCAGCCCCAGCATTTT.

The chain couples TRBV5-6 to TRBJ1-1; D is uncertain. The CDR3 runs to 13 residues. Germline V gene lookup returns CDR1 SGHDT and CDR2 YYEEEE. V gave up 6 bases and J gave up 4 bases, with 13 bases separating them. CDR3 loop: CASIHQSATEAFF. Here the CDR3 DNA reads TGTGCCAGCATCCATCAGTCGGCCACTGAAGCTTTCTTT.

The chain carries TRBV30 and TRBJ1-5, with D perhaps matching TRBD1 (5 bases). Looked up from germline, CDR1 is GTSNPN and CDR2 is SVGIG (reference sequence). V was cut by 5 bases and J by 6 bases, with 14 bases left in between. The CDR3 runs to 13 residues. The CDR3, as DNA: TGTGCCTGGGACCGGGGGGGAGCTCAGCCCCAGCATTTT. Protein sequence: CAWDRGGAQPQHF. Looking up the rest from reference TRBV30 and TRBJ1-5 gives the full variable domain: SQTIHQWPATLVQPVGSPLSLECTVEGTSNPNLYWYRQAAGRGLQLLFYSVGIGQISSEVPQNLSASRPQDRQFILSSKKLLLSDSGFYLCAWDRGGAQPQHFGDGTRLSIL.

The V and J genes are TRBV6-4 and TRBJ2-1; TRBD2 matches at 9 bases. In germline, CDR1 is MRHNA, CDR2 SNTAGT. V shed 3 bases and J 4 bases; nucleotides not matched to a gene: 7. The CDR3 spans 16 residues. The CDR3 coding sequence is TGTGCCAGCAGTGAGCTTAGCGGGGGACCTTACAATGAGCAGTTCTTC. Translation gives CASSELSGGPYNEQFF.

This chain connects TRBV4-3 to TRBJ2-1, with 8 bases that match TRBD2. Germline CDR1 LGHNA, CDR2 YSLEER. This CDR3 spans 15 amino acids. The V gene end was trimmed by 0 bases and the J gene end by 15 bases; junction bases not matched to a gene: 13. The CDR3 loop is CASSQDSLSGSRWFF. CDR3 nucleotides: TGCGCCAGCAGCCAAGATTCATTGAGCGGGAGTAGGTGGTTCTTC.

V gene TRBV14 combines with J gene TRBJ1-4; a weak D match, TRBD1 (5 bases). The CDR3 is made up of 16 amino acids. The V end lost 2 bases, the J end lost 7 bases, and 17 bases lay between the germline ends. The germline V gene encodes CDR1 SGHDN and CDR2 FVKESK. CDR3 residues: CASSQTRDPSGEKLFF. The CDR3 DNA reads TGTGCCAGCAGCCAAACACGGGACCCATCGGGTGAAAAACTGTTTTTT.

This clone has only one observation. This chain connects TRBV7-8 to TRBJ2-1, with 9 bases identical to TRBD1. The germline CDR1 and CDR2 sequences are SGHVS and FQNEAQ. This CDR3 contains 15 residues. J was trimmed by 5 bases and V by 1 base; bases with no gene match: 3. CDR3 sequence (DNA): TGTGCCAGCAGCTTAGTACAGGGGGCAGACAATGAGCAGTTCTTC. This translates into CASSLVQGADNEQFF.

V usage is TRBV6-2 or TRBV6-3 and J usage is TRBJ2-5, with D unresolved. CDR1 is MNHEY and CDR2 is SVGEGT in the germline V gene. The CDR3 is 14 amino acids. Trimming pared 0 bases from V and 4 bases from J, leaving 9 bases between. The chain's CDR3 is CASSYSLTVETQYF. The DNA of the CDR3 is TGTGCCAGCAGTTACTCCCTGACGGTAGAGACCCAGTACTTC.